The 17 T cell receptor beta chains in this list originate from one sample, sequenced in a study of post-analysis software for immune sequencing data. Study outcomes and limitations: Relative to controls, patients had a few TRBV segments at higher frequency, with TRBV5-6, TRBV5-1 and TRBV20-1 among these.

Tagging with unique molecular identifiers was a feature of the TCR beta cDNA libraries. MiXCR, applied by TCRdb to the PCR reads, yields one record per CDR3 protein. This sample carries fewer than 900,000 distinct CDR3 sequences, about 45% of them seen once, and the ten largest clones take approximately 4.4%. Their antigens are not known. Sequencing input: blood. Receptors originate from a girl aged 10 to 17 with multiple sclerosis.

This clonotype was found a few times. V usage is TRBV20-1 and J usage is TRBJ2-4; the D call may be TRBD1 or TRBD2 (5 bases each). With the DNA end fitting TRBJ2-7 better, the J assignment may be wrong. Per the germline V gene, CDR1 is DFQATT and CDR2 is SNEGSKA (reference sequence). The CDR3 contains 13 residues. DNA of the CDR3: TGCAGTGCTAGAGGGGACCTACTGTACGAGCAGTACTTC. Translation gives CSARGDLLYEQYF.

This clonotype was detected a few times. V gene TRBV20-1 combines with J gene TRBJ1-5; no clear D gene. The germline CDR1 and CDR2 sequences are DFQATT and SNEGSKA (reference sequence). The CDR3 runs to 13 residues. Trimming cost V 6 bases and J 7 bases, with 16 bases left between them. The CDR3 sequence: CSATTGIRQPQHF. CDR3 sequence (DNA): TGCAGTGCCACGACGGGCATCAGGCAGCCCCAGCATTTT.

A note on this clonotype: A read error may account for a junction end that differs from germline. The chain is built from TRBV15 and TRBJ2-1; D possibly uses TRBD1 or TRBD2 (5 bases each). The CDR3 runs to 15 residues. Germline CDR1 LNHNV, CDR2 YYDKDF (reference sequence). CDR3 DNA sequence: TGTGCCACCAGTAGCGCCGGGGTCTCCTGGGACGAGCAGTACTTT. Protein product: CATSSAGVSWDEQYF.

This chain joins TRBV5-1 and TRBJ2-5, with TRBD2 matching 13 bases. The J call is doubtful: the DNA matches TRBJ2-7 better. The CDR3 extends over 15 amino acids. Germline lookup yields CDR1 SGHRS and CDR2 YFSETQ. CDR3 in amino acids: CASRPTGLAGYEQYF. The CDR3 DNA is TGCGCCAGCCGCCCCACGGGACTAGCGGGATACGAGCAGTACTTC.

J is TRBJ2-1 and V is TRBV6-4; TRBD2 might be the D (6 bases). Germline CDR1 MRHNA, CDR2 SNTAGT. V lost 6 bases to trimming and J lost 10 bases, with 16 bases between them. The CDR3 extends over 13 amino acids. This chain's CDR3 is CASRGGHGDEQFF. For the CDR3, the DNA is TGTGCCAGCAGGGGGGGTCACGGGGACGAGCAGTTCTTC.

This clonotype was observed a handful of times. The chain joins TRBV18 to TRBJ2-7; 7 bases agree with TRBD1. CDR1 and CDR2 (germline): KGHSH, LQKENI. With 3 bases clipped from V and 1 base from J, the junction kept 3 bases outside the gene matches. This CDR3 spans 14 amino acids. The CDR3 sequence: CASSPDRLSYEQYF. The CDR3 DNA follows: TGTGCCAGCTCACCGGACAGGTTGTCCTACGAGCAGTACTTC.

This chain uses TRBV6-1 with TRBJ2-1; 8 nucleotides agree with TRBD2. The CDR3 loop spans 15 amino acids. Germline V gene data show CDR1 as MNHNS and CDR2 as SASEGT. With 4 bases clipped from V and 3 bases from J, the junction kept 5 bases outside the gene matches. The CDR3 loop reads CASSGPSGYYNEQFF. CDR3 nucleotide sequence: TGTGCCAGCAGTGGACCTAGCGGGTACTACAATGAGCAGTTCTTC.

V and J are TRBV6-6 and TRBJ2-2; TRBD1 is a possible D gene (6 bases). From germline, CDR1 is MNHNY and CDR2 SVGAGI (reference sequence). V was pared by 2 bases and J by 4 bases, with 14 bases between. This CDR3 contains 16 residues. The CDR3 loop reads CASSYPTGSGTGELFF. The CDR3 region has the DNA TGTGCCAGCAGTTACCCTACAGGGTCGGGCACCGGGGAGCTGTTTTTT.

This clonotype appeared a few times. The chain is built from TRBV12-3 or TRBV12-4 and TRBJ2-7; possibly TRBD1 for D (5 bases). Trimming removed 3 bases from V and 2 bases from J, with 17 bases in between. The CDR3 is 16 residues long. The CDR3 loop reads CASSFSLPRETYEQYF. The CDR3 DNA reads as TGTGCCAGCAGTTTCTCGTTACCCAGGGAAACCTACGAGCAGTACTTC.

This clonotype occurred a few times. This chain joins TRBV27 and TRBJ2-1; the D is unclear. Germline V CDR1 and CDR2: MNHEY, SMNVEV (reference sequence). This CDR3 spans 12 amino acids. V was shortened by 5 bases and J by 12 bases, with 14 bases between the two germline ends. The CDR3 loop is CASSERASGQFF. As DNA, the CDR3 is TGTGCCAGCAGTGAACGGGCGTCTGGGCAGTTCTTC.

Written as DNA, the CDR3 is TGCAGTGCCCAAAATGTAGCGGGAGGTCTTCTGTCCTACAATGAGCAGTTCTTC. Protein product: CSAQNVAGGLLSYNEQFF. This chain links TRBV20-1 with TRBJ2-1; 10 nucleotides agree with TRBD2. J lost 1 base, V lost 6 bases, and 15 bases had no gene match. CDR3 length: 18 residues. Germline CDR1 is DFQATT and CDR2 is SNEGSKA (reference sequence).

The CDR3 DNA reads TGCGCCAGCAGCTTGGTATCTAGCGGGAGTGTTAATGAGCAGTTCTTC. This codes for CASSLVSSGSVNEQFF. The chain employs TRBV5-1 and TRBJ2-1; 10 positions match TRBD2. V lost 0 bases to trimming and J lost 7 bases; unmatched junction nucleotides: 7. CDR1 SGHRS and CDR2 YFSETQ come from the germline V gene. The CDR3 contains 16 residues.

This chain links TRBV7-6 with TRBJ2-1, with D tentatively TRBD2 (6 bases). The V end was cut by 7 bases, the J end by 2 bases, with 12 bases between. CDR1 is SGHVS and CDR2 is FNYEAQ in the germline V gene. This CDR3 is 14 amino acids long. CDR3 nucleotide sequence: TGTGCCAGCAACCGTGGGGGGACCTACAATGAGCAGTTCTTC. Translating it yields CASNRGGTYNEQFF.

This clonotype was recorded a few times. The chain joins TRBV29-1 to TRBJ2-3; D is unclear. V was pared by 7 bases and J by 2 bases, with 7 bases between. CDR1 and CDR2 from the germline V gene are SQVTM and ANQGSEA. The CDR3 consists of 11 residues. CDR3 residues: CSALTTDTQYF. The CDR3 DNA sequence: TGCAGCGCCTTGACCACAGATACGCAGTATTTT.

Details on this clonotype: At one end, the junction sequence differs from germline, possibly due to a read error. The genes are TRBV20-1 and TRBJ1-6; perhaps TRBD1 as D (5 bases). From germline, CDR1 is DFQATT and CDR2 SNEGSKA (reference sequence). This CDR3 spans 14 amino acids. Here the CDR3 DNA reads TGCAGTGCTAGAGTGGGACCGTCCAATTCACCCCCCCACTTT. Residues: CSARVGPSNSPPHF.

This clonotype came up a few times. This rearrangement joins TRBV29-1 to TRBJ1-1; D remains ambiguous. V lost 0 bases and J 6 bases, leaving 8 bases between the germline ends. CDR3 length: 12 residues. Germline CDR1 SQVTM, CDR2 ANQGSEA. The CDR3 spells CSVEERTPEAFF. DNA for the CDR3: TGCAGCGTTGAAGAGCGTACCCCTGAAGCTTTCTTT.

The rearrangement links TRBV3-1 to TRBJ1-5, with D possibly being TRBD1 (5 bases). Trimming shortened V by 1 base and J by 9 bases, and 10 bases separated the two germline ends. The CDR3 runs 13 residues. Germline CDR1 reads LGHDT; CDR2 reads YNNKEL (reference sequence). The CDR3 loop reads CASSQVEGSPQHF. CDR3 in DNA: TGTGCCAGCAGCCAAGTAGAGGGGTCGCCCCAGCATTTT.